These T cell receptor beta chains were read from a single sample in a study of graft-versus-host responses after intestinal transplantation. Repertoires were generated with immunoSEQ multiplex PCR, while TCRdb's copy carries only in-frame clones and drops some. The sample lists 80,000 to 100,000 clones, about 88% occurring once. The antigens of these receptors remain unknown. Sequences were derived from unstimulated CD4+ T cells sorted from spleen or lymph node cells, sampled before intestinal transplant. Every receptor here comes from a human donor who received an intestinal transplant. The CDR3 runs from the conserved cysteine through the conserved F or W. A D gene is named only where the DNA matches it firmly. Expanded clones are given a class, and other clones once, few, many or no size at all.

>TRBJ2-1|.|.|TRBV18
TGTGCCAGCTCACCAAGATGGCTAGCGACCTACAATGAGCAGTTCTTC
CASSPRWLATYNEQFF
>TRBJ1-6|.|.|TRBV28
TGTGCCAGCAGTTTACAGGTGGGGAGCTCCTATAATTCACCCCTCCACTTT
CASSLQVGSSYNSPLHF
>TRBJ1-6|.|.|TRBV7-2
TGTGCCAGCAGCTTAGGTCGGGGGGAGTCACCCCTCCACTTT
CASSLGRGESPLHF
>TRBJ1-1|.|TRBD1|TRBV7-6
TGTGCCAGCAGCCTTCGGACAGGAGGCACTGAAGCTTTCTTT
CASSLRTGGTEAFF
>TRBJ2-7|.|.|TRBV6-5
TGTGCCAGCAGTTATCTTTTAGGGCAGGGCCAGCAGTACTTC
CASSYLLGQGQQYF
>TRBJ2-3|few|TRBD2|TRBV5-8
TGTGCCAGCAGCTGGGGACTAGCGGGAGCAGATACGCAGTATTTT
CASSWGLAGADTQYF
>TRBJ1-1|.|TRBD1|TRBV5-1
TGCGCCAGCAGTCTGACAGGGCTCAGGTATGAAGCTTTCTTT
CASSLTGLRYEAFF
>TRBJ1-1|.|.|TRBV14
TGTGCCAGCAGCCAAGTTACGGGGGGCCGACGAAACACTGAAGCTTTCTTT
CASSQVTGGRRNTEAFF
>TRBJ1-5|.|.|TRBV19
TGTGCCAGTAGGACCGGACAGAGCAATCAGCCCCAGCATTTT
CASRTGQSNQPQHF
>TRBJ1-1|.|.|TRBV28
TGTGCCAGCAGTTTGGGCCCCAAGAACACTGAAGCTTTCTTT
CASSLGPKNTEAFF
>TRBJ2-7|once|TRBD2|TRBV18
TGTGCCAGCTCCCAAAGACTAGCGACCGGCCACGAGCAGTACTTC
CASSQRLATGHEQYF
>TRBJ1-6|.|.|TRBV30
TGTGCCTGGGAGGAGGGTTGGTCACCCCTCCACTTT
CAWEEGWSPLHF
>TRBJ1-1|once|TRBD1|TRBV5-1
TGCGCCAGCAGCTTTACAGGGGGGCCCACTGAAGCTTTCTTT
CASSFTGGPTEAFF
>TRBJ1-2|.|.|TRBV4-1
TGCGCCAGCAGCCAAACCCCAGGGGCGAACTATGGCTACACCTTC
CASSQTPGANYGYTF
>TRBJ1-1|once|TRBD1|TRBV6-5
TGTGCCAGCAGGGGACAGACGAACACTGAAGCTTTCTTT
CASRGQTNTEAFF
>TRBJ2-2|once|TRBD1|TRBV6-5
TGTGCCAGCAGTGTGACAGGGGGCCCCGGGGAGCTGTTTTTT
CASSVTGGPGELFF
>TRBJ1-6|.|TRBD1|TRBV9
TGTGCCAGCAGCGTAGGGACAGGGGGCCTGAAAAATAATTCACCCCTCCACTTT
CASSVGTGGLKNNSPLHF
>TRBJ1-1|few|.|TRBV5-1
TGCGCCAGCAGCTTGGCCGTGGGAGCTGAAGCTTTCTTT
CASSLAVGAEAFF
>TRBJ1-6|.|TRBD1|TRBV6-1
TGTGCCAGCAGTGATACCGGACAGGGGAATTCACCCCTCCACTTT
CASSDTGQGNSPLHF
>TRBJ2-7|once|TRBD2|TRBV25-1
TGTGCCAGCAGCCCGAGGTCGGGGGGAGTGGGGGAGCAGTACTTC
CASSPRSGGVGEQYF
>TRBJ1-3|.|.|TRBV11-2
TGTGCCAGCAGCTCGAATCCGAGGAACACCATATATTTT
CASSSNPRNTIYF
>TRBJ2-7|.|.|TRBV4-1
TGCGCCAGCAGCCAAGAGGCGGGCAGAGCTTACGAGCAGTACTTC
CASSQEAGRAYEQYF
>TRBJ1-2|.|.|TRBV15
TGTGCCACCAGCAGAGATCGGTCAGCGGGAGGCTACACCTTC
CATSRDRSAGGYTF
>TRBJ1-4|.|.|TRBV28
TGTGCCAGTAGGGACCCCAGGGGCCCAGACCGGACTAATGAAAAACTGTTTTTT
CASRDPRGPDRTNEKLFF
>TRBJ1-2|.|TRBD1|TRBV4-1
TGCGCCAGCAGCCAAGATATGACAGGGTTAGGGAGTGACTATGGCTACACCTTC
CASSQDMTGLGSDYGYTF
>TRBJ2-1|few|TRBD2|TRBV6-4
TGTGCCAGCAGTGCAATGCTAGCGGGAGGGCCGGATGAGCAGTTCTTC
CASSAMLAGGPDEQFF
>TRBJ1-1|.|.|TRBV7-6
TGTGCCAGCAGCTTAGGAACGGGGAAGTACACTGAAGCTTTCTTT
CASSLGTGKYTEAFF
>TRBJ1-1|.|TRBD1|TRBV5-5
TGTGCCAGCAGCCGGACAGGGGTGCCGAGGGGCGCTTTCTTT
CASSRTGVPRGAFF
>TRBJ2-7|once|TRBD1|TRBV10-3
TGTGCCATCAGTGGTGGTGGACAGGGGAACTACGAGCAGTACTTC
CAISGGGQGNYEQYF
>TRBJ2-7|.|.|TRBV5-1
TGCGCCAGCAGCTTAGGGCTAGCTGGCCACGAGCAGTACTTC
CASSLGLAGHEQYF
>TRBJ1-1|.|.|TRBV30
TGTGCCTGGAGCATGACAGCCTCCACTGAAGCTTTCTTT
CAWSMTASTEAFF
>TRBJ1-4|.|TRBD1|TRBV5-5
TGTGCCAGCAGCTTGTGGGACAGGGGTTCTAATGAAAAACTGTTTTTT
CASSLWDRGSNEKLFF
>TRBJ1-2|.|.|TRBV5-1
TGCGCCAGCAGCTTGGTAGCGGGGGATCGTGGCTACACCTTC
CASSLVAGDRGYTF
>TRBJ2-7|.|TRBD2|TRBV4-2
TGTGCCAGCAGCCAAGATCGGGCGGCTAGCGGGCTGACCTACGAGCAGTACTTC
CASSQDRAASGLTYEQYF
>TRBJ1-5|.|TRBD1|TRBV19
TGTGCCAGTAGTTGGCAGGGGGCCCAGCCCCAGCATTTT
CASSWQGAQPQHF
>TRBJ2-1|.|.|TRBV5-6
TGTGCCAGCAGCCGTAGGGGGGGGACGTCCTACAATGAGCAGTTCTTC
CASSRRGGTSYNEQFF
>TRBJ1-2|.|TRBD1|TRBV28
TGTGCCAGCCGCGGGACAGGGGGGGTTACTAACTATGGCTACACCTTC
CASRGTGGVTNYGYTF
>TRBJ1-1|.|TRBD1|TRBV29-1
TGCAGCGTTGACCGGACAGGGGGCACTGAAGCTTTCTTT
CSVDRTGGTEAFF